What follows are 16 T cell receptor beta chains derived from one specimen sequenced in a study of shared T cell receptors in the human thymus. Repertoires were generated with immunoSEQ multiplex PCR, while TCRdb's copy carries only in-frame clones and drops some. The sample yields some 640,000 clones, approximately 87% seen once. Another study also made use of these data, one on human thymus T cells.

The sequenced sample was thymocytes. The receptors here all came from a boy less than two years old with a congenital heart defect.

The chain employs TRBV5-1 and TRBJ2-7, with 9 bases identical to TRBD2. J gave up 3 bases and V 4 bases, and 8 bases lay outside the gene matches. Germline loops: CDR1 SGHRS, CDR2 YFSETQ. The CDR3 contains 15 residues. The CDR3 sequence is CASSAPTSGDYEQYF. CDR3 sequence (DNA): TGCGCCAGCAGCGCGCCGACTAGCGGAGACTACGAGCAGTACTTC. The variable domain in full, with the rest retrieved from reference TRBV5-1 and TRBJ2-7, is KAGVTQTPRYLIKTRGQQVTLSCSPISGHRSVSWYQQTPGQGLQFLFEYFSETQRNKGNFPGRFSGRQFSNSRSEMNVSTLELGDSALYLCASSAPTSGDYEQYFGPGTRLTVT.

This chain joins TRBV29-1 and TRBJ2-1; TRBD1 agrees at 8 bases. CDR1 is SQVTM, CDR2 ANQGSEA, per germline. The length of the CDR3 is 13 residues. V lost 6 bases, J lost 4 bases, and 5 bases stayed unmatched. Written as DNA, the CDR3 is TGCAGCGTCCGGGACAGGCGATACAATGAGCAGTTCTTC. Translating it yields CSVRDRRYNEQFF.

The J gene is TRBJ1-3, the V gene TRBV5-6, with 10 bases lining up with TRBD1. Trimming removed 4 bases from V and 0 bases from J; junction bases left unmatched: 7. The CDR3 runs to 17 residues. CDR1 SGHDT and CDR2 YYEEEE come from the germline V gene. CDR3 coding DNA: TGTGCCAGCAGCGTAGAGGGACAGGGGAGCTCTGGAAACACCATATATTTT. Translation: CASSVEGQGSSGNTIYF.

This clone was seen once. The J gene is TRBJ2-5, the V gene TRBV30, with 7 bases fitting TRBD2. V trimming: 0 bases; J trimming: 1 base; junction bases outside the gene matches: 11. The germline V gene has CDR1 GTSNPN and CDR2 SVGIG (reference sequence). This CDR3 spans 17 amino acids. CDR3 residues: CAWSVGWASGIQETQYF. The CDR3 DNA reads TGTGCCTGGAGTGTAGGGTGGGCTAGCGGAATCCAAGAGACCCAGTACTTC.

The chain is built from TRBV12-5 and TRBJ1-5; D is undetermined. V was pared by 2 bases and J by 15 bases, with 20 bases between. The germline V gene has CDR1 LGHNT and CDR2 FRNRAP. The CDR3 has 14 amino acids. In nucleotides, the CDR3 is TGTGCTAGTGGTTTGTCAAACAGCCGGGGTCGTCCGCATTTT. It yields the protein CASGLSNSRGRPHF.

CDR3 residues: CASSSNRDNSNYGYTF. CDR3 bases: TGCGCCAGCAGCTCCAACAGAGACAACTCTAACTATGGCTACACCTTC. This chain links TRBV5-1 with TRBJ1-2, with D hard to call. Germline V CDR1 and CDR2: SGHRS, YFSETQ. This CDR3 contains 16 residues. Trimming left V 3 bases short and J 0 bases short, with 15 bases between.

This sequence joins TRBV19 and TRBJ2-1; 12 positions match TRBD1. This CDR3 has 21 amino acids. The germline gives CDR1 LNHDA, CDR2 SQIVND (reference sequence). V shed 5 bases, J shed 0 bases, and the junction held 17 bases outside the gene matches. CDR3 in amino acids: CASSPHSGTGGPYFSYNEQFF. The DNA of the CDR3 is TGTGCCAGTAGTCCCCACTCCGGGACAGGGGGCCCCTACTTCTCCTACAATGAGCAGTTCTTC. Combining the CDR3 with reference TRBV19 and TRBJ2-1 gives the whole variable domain DGGITQSPKYLFRKEGQNVTLSCEQNLNHDAMYWYRQDPGQGLRLIYYSQIVNDFQKGDIAEGYSVSREKKESFPLTVTSAQKNPTAFYLCASSPHSGTGGPYFSYNEQFFGPGTRLTVL.

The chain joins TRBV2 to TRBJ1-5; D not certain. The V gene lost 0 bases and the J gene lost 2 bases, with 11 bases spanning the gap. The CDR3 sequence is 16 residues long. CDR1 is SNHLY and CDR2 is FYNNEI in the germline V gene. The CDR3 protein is CASSEALTEGNQPQHF. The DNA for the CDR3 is TGTGCCAGCAGTGAAGCGCTTACGGAGGGCAATCAGCCCCAGCATTTT.

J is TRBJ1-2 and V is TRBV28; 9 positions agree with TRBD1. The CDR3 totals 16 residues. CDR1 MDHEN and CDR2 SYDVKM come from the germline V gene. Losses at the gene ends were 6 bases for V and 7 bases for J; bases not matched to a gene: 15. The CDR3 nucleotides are TGTGCCAGCAGACAAACGGCGGGACAGGGATTTGGTGGCTACACCTTC. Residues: CASRQTAGQGFGGYTF.

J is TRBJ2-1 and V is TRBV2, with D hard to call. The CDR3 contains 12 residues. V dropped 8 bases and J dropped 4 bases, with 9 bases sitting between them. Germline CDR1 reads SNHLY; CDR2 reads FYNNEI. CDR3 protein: CASHQWYNEQFF. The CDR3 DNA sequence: TGTGCCAGCCATCAGTGGTACAATGAGCAGTTCTTC.

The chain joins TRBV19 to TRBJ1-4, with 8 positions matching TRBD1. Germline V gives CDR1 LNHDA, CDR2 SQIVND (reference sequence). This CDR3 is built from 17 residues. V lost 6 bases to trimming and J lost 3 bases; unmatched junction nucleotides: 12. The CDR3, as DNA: TGTGCCAGTAGGGCCAGGGGGCGCCCGGCACCTAATGAAAAACTGTTTTTT. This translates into CASRARGRPAPNEKLFF.

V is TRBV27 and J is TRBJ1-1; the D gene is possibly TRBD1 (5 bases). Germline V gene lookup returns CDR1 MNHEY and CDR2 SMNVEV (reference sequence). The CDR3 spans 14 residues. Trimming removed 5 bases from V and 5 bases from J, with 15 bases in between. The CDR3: CASSQTDGGTEAFF. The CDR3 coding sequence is TGTGCCAGCAGTCAAACAGACGGGGGGACTGAAGCTTTCTTT.

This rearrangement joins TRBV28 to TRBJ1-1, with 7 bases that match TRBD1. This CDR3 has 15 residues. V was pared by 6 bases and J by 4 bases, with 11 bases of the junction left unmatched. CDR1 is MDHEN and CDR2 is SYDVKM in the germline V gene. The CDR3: CASSHLDRIGTEAFF. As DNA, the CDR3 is TGTGCCAGCAGCCATCTGGACAGGATAGGCACTGAAGCTTTCTTT.

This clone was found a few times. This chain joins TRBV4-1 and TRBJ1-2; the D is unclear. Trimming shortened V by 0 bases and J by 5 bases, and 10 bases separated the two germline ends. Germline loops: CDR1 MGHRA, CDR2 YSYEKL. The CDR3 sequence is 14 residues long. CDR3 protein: CASSQDLGRYGYTF. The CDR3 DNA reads TGCGCCAGCAGCCAAGATCTTGGGCGATATGGCTACACCTTC.

CDR3 residues: CASTSRAGANVLTF. CDR3 in DNA: TGTGCCAGCACGTCCAGGGCTGGGGCCAACGTCCTGACTTTC. The chain uses TRBV9 and TRBJ2-6, with a possible D match to TRBD1 (5 bases). The V end was cut by 6 bases, the J end by 2 bases, with 9 bases between. In germline, CDR1 is SGDLS, CDR2 YYNGEE. The length of the CDR3 is 14 residues.

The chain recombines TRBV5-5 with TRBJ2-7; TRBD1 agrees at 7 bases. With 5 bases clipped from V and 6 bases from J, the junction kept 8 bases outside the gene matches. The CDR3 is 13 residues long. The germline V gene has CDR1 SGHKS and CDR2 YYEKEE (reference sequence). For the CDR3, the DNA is TGTGCCAGCAGGACGGACAGGTGGGGCGAGCAGTACTTC. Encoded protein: CASRTDRWGEQYF.